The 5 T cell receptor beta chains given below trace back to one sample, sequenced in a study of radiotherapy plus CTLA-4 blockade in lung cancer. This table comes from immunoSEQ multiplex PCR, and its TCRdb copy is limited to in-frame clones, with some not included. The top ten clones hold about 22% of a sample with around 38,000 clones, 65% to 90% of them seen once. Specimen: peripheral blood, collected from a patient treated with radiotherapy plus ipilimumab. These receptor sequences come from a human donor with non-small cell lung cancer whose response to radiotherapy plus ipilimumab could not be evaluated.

The CDR3 here is CASSEGAYTQYF. The CDR3 DNA reads as TGTGCCAGCAGTGAAGGAGCCTATACGCAGTATTTT. This chain joins TRBV6-1 and TRBJ2-3; D unclear. The CDR3 runs 12 residues. From germline, CDR1 is MNHNS and CDR2 SASEGT. Trimming shortened V by 1 base and J by 7 bases, and 6 bases separated the two germline ends.

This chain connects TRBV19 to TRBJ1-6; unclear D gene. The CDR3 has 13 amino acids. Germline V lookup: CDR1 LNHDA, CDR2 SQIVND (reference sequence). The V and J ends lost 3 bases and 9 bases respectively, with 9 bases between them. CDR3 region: CASSINPGSPLHF. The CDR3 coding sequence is TGTGCCAGTAGTATCAATCCAGGTTCACCCCTCCACTTT.

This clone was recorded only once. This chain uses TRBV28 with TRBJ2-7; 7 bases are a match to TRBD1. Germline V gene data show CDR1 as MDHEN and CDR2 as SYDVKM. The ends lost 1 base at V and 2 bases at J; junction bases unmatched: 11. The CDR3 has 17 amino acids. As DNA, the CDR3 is TGTGCCAGCAGTTTATACCGGCGTCCAGGGGGTCCCTACGAGCAGTACTTC. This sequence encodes CASSLYRRPGGPYEQYF.

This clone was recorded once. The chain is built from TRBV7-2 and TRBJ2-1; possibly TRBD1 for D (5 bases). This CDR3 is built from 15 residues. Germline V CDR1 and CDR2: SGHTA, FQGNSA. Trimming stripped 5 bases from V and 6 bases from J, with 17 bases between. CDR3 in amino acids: CASSVVQVVGNEQFF. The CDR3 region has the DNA TGTGCCAGCAGCGTAGTACAGGTCGTGGGCAATGAGCAGTTCTTC.

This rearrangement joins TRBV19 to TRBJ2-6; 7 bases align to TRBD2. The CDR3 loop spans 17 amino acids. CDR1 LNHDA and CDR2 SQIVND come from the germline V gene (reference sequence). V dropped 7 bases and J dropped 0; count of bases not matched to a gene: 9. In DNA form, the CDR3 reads TGTGCCAGTAAAGGGGCGGGAGTCACCTCTGGGGCCAACGTCCTGACTTTC. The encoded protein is CASKGAGVTSGANVLTF.